The 20 T cell receptor beta chains listed next were all sequenced from one sample in a study of blood T cell repertoires in COVID-19. Sequencing used immunoSEQ multiplex PCR; TCRdb keeps in-frame clones, though not all of them. The table has some 190,000 clones, around 85% seen once. Sequencing input: peripheral blood. The receptors derive from a woman aged 45-65 years with acute or convalescent COVID-19.

The rearrangement joins TRBV27 to TRBJ2-2, with D possibly being TRBD1 (5 bases). The CDR3 length is 14 residues. Germline CDR1 MNHEY, CDR2 SMNVEV (reference sequence). V lost 2 bases, J lost 4 bases, and 8 bases lay in between. The CDR3 nucleotides read TGTGCCAGCAGTTTAAACAGGATCACCGGGGAGCTGTTTTTT. It codes for CASSLNRITGELFF.

The chain carries TRBV4-2 and TRBJ2-7; D is perhaps TRBD1 (5 bases). This CDR3 spans 15 amino acids. The germline CDR1 and CDR2 sequences are LGHNA and YNFKEQ. The ends were cut back, 1 base at V and 3 bases at J, with 13 bases in the middle. As DNA, the CDR3 is TGTGCCAGCAGCCAAGCTCCGTCGCAGGGCTACGAGCAGTACTTC. It codes for CASSQAPSQGYEQYF.

The chain combines TRBV5-6 with TRBJ1-2; 10 bases match TRBD1. Germline loops: CDR1 SGHDT, CDR2 YYEEEE. V was clipped by 1 base and J by 8 bases; unmatched bases: 8. CDR3 size: 15 residues. The CDR3 loop is CASSLRSTGGRGYTF. The CDR3, as DNA: TGTGCCAGCAGCTTGCGGTCGACAGGGGGCCGAGGCTACACCTTC.

This chain connects TRBV6-1 to TRBJ2-7, with TRBD1 identical over 11 bases. The germline V gene encodes CDR1 MNHNS and CDR2 SASEGT. J gave up 4 bases and V 3 bases, and 5 bases lay outside the gene matches. The CDR3 loop spans 15 amino acids. CDR3 amino acids: CASSDGGTGGYEQYF. CDR3 DNA: TGTGCCAGCAGTGATGGAGGGACAGGGGGTTACGAGCAGTACTTC.

This chain links TRBV11-3 with TRBJ2-1; weak D call: TRBD1 (5 bases). CDR1 and CDR2 (germline): SGHNT, YENEEA. V lost 0 bases to trimming and J lost 10 bases, with 13 bases between them. This CDR3 has 14 residues. This CDR3 reads CASSLDSGRGEQFF. CDR3 nucleotide sequence: TGTGCCAGCAGCTTAGATTCGGGTAGGGGCGAGCAGTTCTTC.

This clone was counted a few times. The chain uses TRBV19 and TRBJ1-1; no definite D call. V was clipped by 8 bases and J by 3 bases, with 13 bases between them. Germline CDR1 LNHDA, CDR2 SQIVND (reference sequence). CDR3 size: 13 residues. The CDR3 protein is CASSPPRDTEAFF. The CDR3 region has the DNA TGTGCCAGTTCCCCCCCCCGGGACACTGAAGCTTTCTTT. Looking up the rest from reference TRBV19 and TRBJ1-1 gives the full variable domain: DGGITQSPKYLFRKEGQNVTLSCEQNLNHDAMYWYRQDPGQGLRLIYYSQIVNDFQKGDIAEGYSVSREKKESFPLTVTSAQKNPTAFYLCASSPPRDTEAFFGQGTRLTVV.

V usage is TRBV28 and J usage is TRBJ1-4; TRBD1 agrees at 7 bases. The CDR3 is made up of 18 amino acids. The V gene's germline CDR1 is MDHEN and CDR2 SYDVKM. V lost 3 bases and J lost 2; bases outside the gene matches: 12. CDR3 region: CASSFSGTAHITNEKLFF. CDR3 DNA: TGTGCCAGCAGTTTTTCCGGGACAGCCCATATTACTAATGAAAAACTGTTTTTT.

V and J are TRBV6-5 and TRBJ2-7; TRBD1 aligns across 8 bases. V was pared by 8 bases and J by 0 bases, with 9 bases of the junction left unmatched. From germline, CDR1 is MNHEY and CDR2 SVGAGI. The CDR3 totals 15 residues. The CDR3 DNA is TGTGCCAGCCAACCGGACAGGGTTGACTCCTACGAGCAGTACTTC. Protein: CASQPDRVDSYEQYF.

The rearrangement links TRBV12-5 to TRBJ1-1; maybe TRBD1 (5 bases). V lost 5 bases to trimming and J lost 8 bases, with 15 bases between them. This CDR3 comprises 13 residues. CDR1 is LGHNT, CDR2 FRNRAP, per germline. CDR3 region: CASGPTRDREAFF. In DNA, the CDR3 is TGTGCTAGTGGTCCCACCAGGGATAGGGAAGCTTTCTTT.

V usage is TRBV6-5 and J usage is TRBJ1-2; D gene uncertain. V shed 7 bases and J shed 4 bases, with 7 bases lying between them. The CDR3 spans 11 residues. Germline CDR1 is MNHEY and CDR2 is SVGAGI. CDR3 bases: TGTGCCAGCAACGCAGGCTATGGCTACACCTTC. This encodes CASNAGYGYTF.

This chain connects TRBV11-2 to TRBJ1-4; 7 nucleotides line up with TRBD1. V was clipped by 4 bases and J by 7 bases; unmatched bases: 3. The CDR3 loop spans 13 amino acids. Germline V gene sequence: CDR1 SGHAT, CDR2 FQNNGV. The CDR3 sequence: CASSSRQGEKLFF. CDR3 bases: TGTGCCAGCAGCTCCCGACAGGGTGAAAAACTGTTTTTT.

The chain joins TRBV5-4 to TRBJ2-7; a weak D match, TRBD2 (5 bases). With 1 base removed from V and 6 bases from J, the gap between germline ends came to 11 bases. The length of the CDR3 is 13 residues. Looked up from germline, CDR1 is SGHNT and CDR2 is YYREEE (reference sequence). The CDR3 reads CASSLLGVGEQYF. In DNA, the CDR3 is TGTGCCAGCAGCTTGCTCGGGGTTGGCGAGCAGTACTTC.

This clone was picked up a small number of times. This sequence joins TRBV4-2 and TRBJ1-4, with D tentatively TRBD1 (6 bases). The germline V gene has CDR1 LGHNA and CDR2 YNFKEQ. This CDR3 has 16 amino acids. Trimming took 0 bases from V and 8 from J, leaving 16 bases between them. The CDR3 here is CASSQDPGGRGEKLFF. CDR3 coding DNA: TGTGCCAGCAGCCAAGACCCCGGGGGGCGAGGGGAAAAACTGTTTTTT.

The chain uses TRBV24-1 and TRBJ2-3; 15 bases are shared with TRBD2. In germline, CDR1 is KGHDR, CDR2 SFDVKD. The CDR3 consists of 17 residues. The ends lost 7 bases at V and 2 bases at J; junction bases unmatched: 6. In DNA form, the CDR3 reads TGTGCCACCAGCGGACTAGCGGGGGGGCGCGTCACAGATACGCAGTATTTT. This encodes CATSGLAGGRVTDTQYF.

The chain carries TRBV18 and TRBJ2-3; D call uncertain. The V gene lost 2 bases and the J gene lost 0 bases, with 6 bases spanning the gap. Germline lookup yields CDR1 KGHSH and CDR2 LQKENI. The CDR3 contains 14 residues. In nucleotides, the CDR3 is TGTGCCAGCTCACCATCCCGGAGCACAGATACGCAGTATTTT. This codes for CASSPSRSTDTQYF. Using reference TRBV18 and TRBJ2-3 for the parts outside the CDR3, the full variable domain is NAGVMQNPRHLVRRRGQEARLRCSPMKGHSHVYWYRQLPEEGLKFMVYLQKENIIDESGMPKERFSAEFPKEGPSILRIQQVVRGDSAAYFCASSPSRSTDTQYFGPGTRLTVL.

DNA of the CDR3: TGTGCCAGCTCACCGACCCGGGACAGGCTCTACGAGCAGTACTTC. This gives the protein CASSPTRDRLYEQYF. V usage is TRBV18 and J usage is TRBJ2-7; TRBD1 matches 8 bases. This CDR3 is built from 15 residues. Germline V gives CDR1 KGHSH, CDR2 LQKENI. The junction had 7 bases not matched to a gene; V was cut back by 3 bases and J by 3 bases.

J is TRBJ2-1 and V is TRBV6-6; D remains unclear. Germline V gives CDR1 MNHNY, CDR2 SVGAGI (reference sequence). V was cut by 7 bases and J by 1 base, with 8 bases left in between. This CDR3 has 13 amino acids. As DNA, the CDR3 is TGTGCCAGCACGCAGTTGTCCTACAATGAGCAGTTCTTC. Amino acid sequence: CASTQLSYNEQFF.

V usage is TRBV19 and J usage is TRBJ2-7, with TRBD1 matching over 8 bases. The CDR3 covers 17 residues. The V gene end was trimmed by 3 bases and the J gene end by 3 bases; junction bases not matched to a gene: 13. Germline CDR1 reads LNHDA; CDR2 reads SQIVND (reference sequence). The CDR3 DNA reads as TGTGCCAGTAGTATTTCAGGGGGCACCCTTGGTAACTACGAGCAGTACTTC. This codes for CASSISGGTLGNYEQYF.

CDR3 region: CASSYTGQGDNEQFF. DNA of the CDR3: TGTGCCAGCAGTTACACGGGACAGGGAGACAATGAGCAGTTCTTC. The V and J genes are TRBV6-5 and TRBJ2-1, with 9 bases identical to TRBD1. J gave up 5 bases and V 2 bases, and 4 bases lay outside the gene matches. CDR3 size: 15 residues. Germline CDR1 reads MNHEY; CDR2 reads SVGAGI.

This rearrangement joins TRBV28 to TRBJ1-1; 7 bases map to TRBD1. Germline trimming cut 1 base from V and 8 bases from J; bases unmatched to any gene: 4. The CDR3 contains 13 residues. The germline gives CDR1 MDHEN, CDR2 SYDVKM. The CDR3 DNA sequence: TGTGCCAGCAGTTTATTAACAGGGGCCGAAGCTTTCTTT. It translates to CASSLLTGAEAFF.